The sequence of this T cell receptor (beta chain) was determined in a study of spatial heterogeneity in lung cancer. Time point: sample taken at primary tumor resection. TCRdb recomputed calls from the 5' RACE reads with MiXCR, one row per CDR3 protein. The top ten clones hold roughly 22% of a sample with fewer than 30,000 distinct CDR3 sequences, roughly 7.1% of them seen once. This clonotype was recorded at least ten times. What it binds is not known. Study-wide results and limits: Tracking of tumor mutation counts was seen in expanded intratumoral alpha and beta TCR counts.

V lost 5 bases and J 6 bases, leaving 9 bases between the germline ends. Germline assignment: CDR1 SQVTM and CDR2 ANQGSEA. The length of the CDR3 is 11 residues. This chain connects TRBV29-1 to TRBJ2-3; D uncertain. The sample was lung tumor tissue, taken at surgery. The clonotype originates from a male donor with early-stage non-small cell lung cancer. The CDR3 DNA reads as TGCAGCGTTTCCCCTAGTGATACGCAGTATTTT. The encoded protein is CSVSPSDTQYF.